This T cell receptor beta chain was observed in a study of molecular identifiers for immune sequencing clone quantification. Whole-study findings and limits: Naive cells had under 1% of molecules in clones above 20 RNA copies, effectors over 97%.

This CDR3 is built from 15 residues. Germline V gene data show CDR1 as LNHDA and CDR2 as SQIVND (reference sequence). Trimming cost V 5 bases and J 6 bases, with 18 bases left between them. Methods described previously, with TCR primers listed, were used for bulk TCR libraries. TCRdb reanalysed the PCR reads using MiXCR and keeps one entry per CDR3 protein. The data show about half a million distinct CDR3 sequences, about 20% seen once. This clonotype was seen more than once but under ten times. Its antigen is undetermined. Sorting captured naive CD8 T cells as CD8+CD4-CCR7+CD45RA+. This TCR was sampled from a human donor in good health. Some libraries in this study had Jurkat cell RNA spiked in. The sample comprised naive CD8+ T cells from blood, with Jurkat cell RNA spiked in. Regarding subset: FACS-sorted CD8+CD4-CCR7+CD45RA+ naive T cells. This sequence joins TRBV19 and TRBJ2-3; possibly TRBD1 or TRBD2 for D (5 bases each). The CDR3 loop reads CASSFGTYGMDTQYF. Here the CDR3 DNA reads TGTGCCAGTAGTTTCGGGACCTATGGGATGGATACGCAGTATTTT.